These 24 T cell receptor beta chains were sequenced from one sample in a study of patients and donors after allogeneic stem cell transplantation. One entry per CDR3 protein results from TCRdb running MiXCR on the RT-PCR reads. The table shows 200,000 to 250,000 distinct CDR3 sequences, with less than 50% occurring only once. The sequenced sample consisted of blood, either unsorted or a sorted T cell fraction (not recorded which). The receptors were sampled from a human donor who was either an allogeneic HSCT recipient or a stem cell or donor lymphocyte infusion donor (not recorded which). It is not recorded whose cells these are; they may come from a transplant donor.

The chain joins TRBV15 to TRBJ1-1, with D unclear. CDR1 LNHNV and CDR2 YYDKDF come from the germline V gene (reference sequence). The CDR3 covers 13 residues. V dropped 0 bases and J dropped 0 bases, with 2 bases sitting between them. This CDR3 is CATSRDLNTEAFF. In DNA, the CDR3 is TGTGCCACCAGCAGAGACCTGAACACTGAAGCTTTCTTT.

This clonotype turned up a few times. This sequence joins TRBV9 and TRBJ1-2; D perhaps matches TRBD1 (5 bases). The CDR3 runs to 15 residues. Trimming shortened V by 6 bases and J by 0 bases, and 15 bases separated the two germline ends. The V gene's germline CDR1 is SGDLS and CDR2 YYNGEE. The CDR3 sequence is CASTRTGTPNYGYTF. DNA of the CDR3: TGTGCCAGCACCCGCACCGGGACCCCTAACTATGGCTACACCTTC.

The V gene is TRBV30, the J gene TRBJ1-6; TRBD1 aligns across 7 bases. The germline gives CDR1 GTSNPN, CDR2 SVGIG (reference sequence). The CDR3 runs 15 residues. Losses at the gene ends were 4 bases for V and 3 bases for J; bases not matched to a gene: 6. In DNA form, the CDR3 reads TGTGCCTGGAAAACGGGACAGCTCTATAATTCACCCCTCCACTTT. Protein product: CAWKTGQLYNSPLHF.

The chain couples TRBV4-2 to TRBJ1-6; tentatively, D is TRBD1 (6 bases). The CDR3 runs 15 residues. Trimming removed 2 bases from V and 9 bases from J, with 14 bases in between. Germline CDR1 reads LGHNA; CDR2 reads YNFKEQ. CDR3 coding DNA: TGTGCCAGCAGCCAAACCACAGGGAGCCGTTCACCCCTCCACTTT. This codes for CASSQTTGSRSPLHF.

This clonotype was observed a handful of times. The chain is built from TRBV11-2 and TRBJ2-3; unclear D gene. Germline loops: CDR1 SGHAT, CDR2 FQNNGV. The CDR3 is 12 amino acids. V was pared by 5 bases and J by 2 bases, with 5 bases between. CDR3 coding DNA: TGTGCCAGCAGCCCTGTCACAGATACGCAGTATTTT. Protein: CASSPVTDTQYF.

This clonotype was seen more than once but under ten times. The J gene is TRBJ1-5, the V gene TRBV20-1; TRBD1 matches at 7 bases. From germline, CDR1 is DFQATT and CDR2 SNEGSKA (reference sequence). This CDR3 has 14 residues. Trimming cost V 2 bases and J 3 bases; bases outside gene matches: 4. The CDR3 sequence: CSARPGTANQPQHF. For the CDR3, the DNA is TGCAGTGCTAGACCCGGGACAGCCAATCAGCCCCAGCATTTT.

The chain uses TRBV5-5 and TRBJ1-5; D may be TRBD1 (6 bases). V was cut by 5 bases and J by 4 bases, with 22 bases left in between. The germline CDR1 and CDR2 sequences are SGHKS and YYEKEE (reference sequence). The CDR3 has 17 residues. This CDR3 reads CASSSTPGHTSNQPQHF. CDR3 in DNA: TGTGCCAGCAGTTCTACCCCGGGACATACCTCGAATCAGCCCCAGCATTTT.

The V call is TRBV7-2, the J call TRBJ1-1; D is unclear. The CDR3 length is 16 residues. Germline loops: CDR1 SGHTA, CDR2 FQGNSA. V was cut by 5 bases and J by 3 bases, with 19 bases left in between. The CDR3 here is CASSAVGGDRYTEAFF. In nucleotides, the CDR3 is TGTGCCAGCAGCGCTGTTGGAGGAGATAGATACACTGAAGCTTTCTTT.

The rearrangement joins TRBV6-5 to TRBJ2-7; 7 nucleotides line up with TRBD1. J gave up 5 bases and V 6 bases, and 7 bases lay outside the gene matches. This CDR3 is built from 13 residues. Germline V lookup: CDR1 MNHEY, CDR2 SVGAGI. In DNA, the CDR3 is TGTGCCAGCAGACATAGACAGGGTCACGAGCAGTACTTC. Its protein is CASRHRQGHEQYF.

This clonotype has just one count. Here the CDR3 DNA reads TGTGCCAGCAGCTTAGCCGGGGGCGCAGAGACCCAGTACTTC. Amino acid sequence: CASSLAGGAETQYF. The chain recombines TRBV11-2 with TRBJ2-5; either TRBD1 or TRBD2 may supply D (6 bases each). V lost 1 base, J lost 4 bases, and 10 bases lay in between. Germline loops: CDR1 SGHAT, CDR2 FQNNGV. The CDR3 contains 14 residues. Using reference TRBV11-2 and TRBJ2-5 for the parts outside the CDR3, the full variable domain is EAGVAQSPRYKIIEKRQSVAFWCNPISGHATLYWYQQILGQGPKLLIQFQNNGVVDDSQLPKDRFSAERLKGVDSTLKIQPAKLEDSAVYLCASSLAGGAETQYFGPGTRLLVL.

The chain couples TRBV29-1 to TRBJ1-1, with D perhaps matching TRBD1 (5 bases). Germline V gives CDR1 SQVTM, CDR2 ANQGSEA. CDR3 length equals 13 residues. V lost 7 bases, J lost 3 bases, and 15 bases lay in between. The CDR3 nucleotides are TGCAGCGCCCGCCCGTTAGGGGACACTGAAGCTTTCTTT. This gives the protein CSARPLGDTEAFF.

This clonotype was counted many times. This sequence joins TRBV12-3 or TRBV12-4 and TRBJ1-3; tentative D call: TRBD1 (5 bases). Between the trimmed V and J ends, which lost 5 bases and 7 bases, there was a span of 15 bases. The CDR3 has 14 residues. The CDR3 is CASSRDLVGNTIYF. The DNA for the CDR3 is TGTGCCAGCAGTCGGGACCTAGTAGGGAACACCATATATTTT.

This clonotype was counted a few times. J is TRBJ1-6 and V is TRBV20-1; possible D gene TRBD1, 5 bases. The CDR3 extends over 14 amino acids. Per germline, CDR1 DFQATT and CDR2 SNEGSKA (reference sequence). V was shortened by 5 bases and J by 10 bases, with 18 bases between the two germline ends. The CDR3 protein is CSAAPVGWGSPLHF. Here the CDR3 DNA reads TGCAGTGCTGCCCCGGTGGGTTGGGGGTCACCCCTCCACTTT.

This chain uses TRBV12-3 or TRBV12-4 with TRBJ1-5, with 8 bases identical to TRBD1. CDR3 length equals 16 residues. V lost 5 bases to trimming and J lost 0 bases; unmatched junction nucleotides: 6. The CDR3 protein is CASSGQGSPSNQPQHF. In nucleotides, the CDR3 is TGTGCCAGCAGTGGACAGGGAAGCCCTAGCAATCAGCCCCAGCATTTT.

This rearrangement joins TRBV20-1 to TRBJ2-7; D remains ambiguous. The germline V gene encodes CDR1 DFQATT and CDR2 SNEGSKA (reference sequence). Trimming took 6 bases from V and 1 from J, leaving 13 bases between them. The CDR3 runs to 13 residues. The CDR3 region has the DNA TGCAGTGCCCGTGGTAGTACTTCCTACGAGCAGTACTTC. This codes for CSARGSTSYEQYF.

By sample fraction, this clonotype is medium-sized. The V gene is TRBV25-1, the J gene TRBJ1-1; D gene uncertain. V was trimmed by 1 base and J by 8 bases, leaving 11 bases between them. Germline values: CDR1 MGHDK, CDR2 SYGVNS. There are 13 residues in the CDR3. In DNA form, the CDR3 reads TGTGCCAGCAGTGAATGGACGACGAAAGAAGCTTTCTTT. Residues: CASSEWTTKEAFF. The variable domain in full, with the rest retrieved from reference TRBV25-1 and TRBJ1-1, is EADIYQTPRYLVIGTGKKITLECSQTMGHDKMYWYQQDPGMELHLIHYSYGVNSTEKGDLSSESTVSRIRTEHFPLTLESARPSHTSQYLCASSEWTTKEAFFGQGTRLTVV.

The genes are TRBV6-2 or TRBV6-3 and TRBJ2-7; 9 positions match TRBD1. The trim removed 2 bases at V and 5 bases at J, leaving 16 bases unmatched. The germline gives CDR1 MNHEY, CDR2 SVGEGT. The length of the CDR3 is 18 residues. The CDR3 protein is CASSYPLKTGGAYDEQYF. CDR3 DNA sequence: TGTGCCAGCAGTTACCCCCTCAAGACAGGGGGTGCCTACGACGAGCAGTACTTC.

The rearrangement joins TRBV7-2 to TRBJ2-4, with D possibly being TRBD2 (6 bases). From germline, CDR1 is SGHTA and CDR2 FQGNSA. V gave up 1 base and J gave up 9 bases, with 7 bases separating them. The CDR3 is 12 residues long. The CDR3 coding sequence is TGTGCCAGCAGCTTAGAGACTAGCATTCAGTACTTC. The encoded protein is CASSLETSIQYF. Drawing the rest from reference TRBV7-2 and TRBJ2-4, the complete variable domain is GAGVSQSPSNKVTEKGKDVELRCDPISGHTALYWYRQSLGQGLEFLIYFQGNSAPDKSGLPSDRFSAERTGGSVSTLTIQRTQQEDSAVYLCASSLETSIQYFGAGTRLSVL.

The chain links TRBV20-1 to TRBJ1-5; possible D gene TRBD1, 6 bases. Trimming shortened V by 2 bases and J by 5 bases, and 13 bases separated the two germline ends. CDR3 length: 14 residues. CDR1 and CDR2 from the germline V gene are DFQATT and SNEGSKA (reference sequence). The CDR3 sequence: CSARRSGVDQPQHF. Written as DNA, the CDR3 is TGCAGTGCTAGACGTTCAGGGGTAGATCAGCCCCAGCATTTT.

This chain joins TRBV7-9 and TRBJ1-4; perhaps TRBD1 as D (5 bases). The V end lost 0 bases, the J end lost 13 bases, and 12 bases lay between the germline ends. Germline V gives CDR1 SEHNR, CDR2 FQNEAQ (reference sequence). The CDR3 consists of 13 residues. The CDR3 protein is CASSLAEAGRLFF. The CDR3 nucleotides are TGTGCCAGCAGCTTAGCGGAGGCAGGGCGACTGTTTTTT.

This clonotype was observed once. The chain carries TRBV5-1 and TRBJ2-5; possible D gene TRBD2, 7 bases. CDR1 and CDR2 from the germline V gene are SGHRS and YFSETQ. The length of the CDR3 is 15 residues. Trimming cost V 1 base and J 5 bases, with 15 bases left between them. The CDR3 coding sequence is TGCGCCAGCAGCTTGAGCCGGGGGGCCAGGGAGACCCAGTACTTC. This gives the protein CASSLSRGARETQYF.

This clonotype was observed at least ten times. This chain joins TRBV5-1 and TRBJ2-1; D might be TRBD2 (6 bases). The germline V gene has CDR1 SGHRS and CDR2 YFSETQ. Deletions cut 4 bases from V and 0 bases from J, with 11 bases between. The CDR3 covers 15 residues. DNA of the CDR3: TGCGCCAGCAGCCTTGGAGGGAGCTCCTACAATGAGCAGTTCTTC. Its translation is CASSLGGSSYNEQFF.

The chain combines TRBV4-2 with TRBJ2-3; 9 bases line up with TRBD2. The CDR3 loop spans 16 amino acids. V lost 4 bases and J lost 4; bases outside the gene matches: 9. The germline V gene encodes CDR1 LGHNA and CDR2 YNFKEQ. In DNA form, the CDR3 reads TGTGCCAGCAGCCCTTCCGGGAGCGGGGGGTCAGATACGCAGTATTTT. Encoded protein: CASSPSGSGGSDTQYF.

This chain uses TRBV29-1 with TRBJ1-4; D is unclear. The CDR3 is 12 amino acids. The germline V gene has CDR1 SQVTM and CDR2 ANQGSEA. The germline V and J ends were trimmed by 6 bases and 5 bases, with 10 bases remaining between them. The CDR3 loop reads CSVGDGNEKLFF. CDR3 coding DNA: TGCAGCGTCGGGGATGGGAATGAAAAACTGTTTTTT.